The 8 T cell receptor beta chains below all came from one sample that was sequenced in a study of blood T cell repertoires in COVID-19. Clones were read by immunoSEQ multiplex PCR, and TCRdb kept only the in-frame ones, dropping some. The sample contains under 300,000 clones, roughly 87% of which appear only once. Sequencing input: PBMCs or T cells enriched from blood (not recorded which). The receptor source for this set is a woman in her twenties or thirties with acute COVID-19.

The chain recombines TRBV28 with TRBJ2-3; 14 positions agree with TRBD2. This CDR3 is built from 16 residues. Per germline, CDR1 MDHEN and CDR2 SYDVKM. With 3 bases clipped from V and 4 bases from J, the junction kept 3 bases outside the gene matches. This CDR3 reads CASSLRTSGGSDTQYF. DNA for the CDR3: TGTGCCAGCAGTTTGCGGACTAGCGGGGGGTCAGATACGCAGTATTTT.

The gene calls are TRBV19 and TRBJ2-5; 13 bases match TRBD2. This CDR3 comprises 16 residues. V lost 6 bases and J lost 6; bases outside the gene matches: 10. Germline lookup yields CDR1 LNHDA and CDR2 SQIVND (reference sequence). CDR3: CASRSRTSGGAQTQYF. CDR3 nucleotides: TGTGCCAGTAGGAGCAGAACTAGCGGGGGGGCACAGACCCAGTACTTC.

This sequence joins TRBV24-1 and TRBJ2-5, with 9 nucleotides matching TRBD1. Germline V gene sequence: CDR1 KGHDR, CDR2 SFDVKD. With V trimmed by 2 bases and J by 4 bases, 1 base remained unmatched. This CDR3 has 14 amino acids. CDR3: CATSDSTGGETQYF. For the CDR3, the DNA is TGTGCCACCAGTGATTCGACAGGGGGAGAGACCCAGTACTTC.

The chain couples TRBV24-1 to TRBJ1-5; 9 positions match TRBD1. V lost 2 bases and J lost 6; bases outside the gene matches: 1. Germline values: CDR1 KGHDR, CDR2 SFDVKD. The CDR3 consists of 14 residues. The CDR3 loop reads CATSDWGQGQPQHF. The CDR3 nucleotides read TGTGCCACCAGTGATTGGGGACAGGGTCAGCCCCAGCATTTT.

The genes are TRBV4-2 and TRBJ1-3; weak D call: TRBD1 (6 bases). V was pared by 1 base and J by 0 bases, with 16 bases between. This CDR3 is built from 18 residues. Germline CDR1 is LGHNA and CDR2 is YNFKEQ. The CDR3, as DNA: TGTGCCAGCAGCCAAGTGAGGACAGCCAGAGGCTCTGGAAACACCATATATTTT. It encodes CASSQVRTARGSGNTIYF.

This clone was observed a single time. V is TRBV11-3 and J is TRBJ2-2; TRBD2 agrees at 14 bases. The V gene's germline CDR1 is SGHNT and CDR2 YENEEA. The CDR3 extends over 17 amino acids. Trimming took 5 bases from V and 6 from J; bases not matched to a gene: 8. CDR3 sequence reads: CASSPGKGLAGAGELFF. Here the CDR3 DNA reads TGTGCCAGCAGCCCCGGGAAGGGACTAGCGGGAGCCGGGGAGCTGTTTTTT.

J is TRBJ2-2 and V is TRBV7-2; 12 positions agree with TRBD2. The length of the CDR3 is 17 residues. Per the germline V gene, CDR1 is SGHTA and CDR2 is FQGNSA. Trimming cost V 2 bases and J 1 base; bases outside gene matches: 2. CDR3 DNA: TGTGCCAGCAGCTTATGGACTAGCGGGGTGAACACCGGGGAGCTGTTTTTT. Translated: CASSLWTSGVNTGELFF.

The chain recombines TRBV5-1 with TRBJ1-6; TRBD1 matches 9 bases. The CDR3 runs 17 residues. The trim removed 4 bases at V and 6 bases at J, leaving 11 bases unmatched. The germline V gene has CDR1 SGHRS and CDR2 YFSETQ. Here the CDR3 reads CASSETGGPAINSPLHF. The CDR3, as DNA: TGCGCCAGCAGCGAAACAGGGGGCCCGGCTATTAATTCACCCCTCCACTTT.